This TCR beta chain was found in a study of T cells in Graves' hyperthyroidism and ophthalmopathy. Concerning this clonotype: Its antigen remains unknown.

For the diagnoses, clinical symptoms, serum thyroxine and TRAb, thyroid ultrasound and orbital computed tomography were used. Points from the study as a whole: In validation, the model predicted ophthalmopathy. These predictions came a median about 6.5 months before onset. Stable hyperthyroidism and ophthalmopathy were separated using 13 V-J signatures.

The CDR3 loop spans 15 amino acids. Germline loops: CDR1 MNHNS, CDR2 SASEGT. The V segment lost 8 bases and the J segment 0 bases; nucleotides outside the gene matches: 9. Amplified TCR beta CDR3 regions came from RNA transcripts. Carried out on the TCR CDR3, a first-round RT-PCR used the HTBI primer set. MiXCR, applied by TCRdb to the multiplex PCR reads, yields one record per CDR3 protein. Here the sample spans approximately 600,000 distinct CDR3 sequences, less than 25% being singletons. The specimen sequenced was blood. The rearrangement joins TRBV6-1 to TRBJ2-7, with TRBD2 identical over 8 bases. The receptor was isolated from a man aged 30 to 45 with Graves' ophthalmopathy. Here the CDR3 reads CASGGSGSISYEQYF. CDR3 nucleotides: TGTGCCAGCGGTGGGAGCGGGAGCATCTCCTACGAGCAGTACTTC.